This T cell receptor (beta chain) was found in a study of blood T cell repertoires in COVID-19. In terms of age and location, participants ranged from about 18 to 100 years and lived in about 25 US areas. Original analysis: Amplified reference gene primers provided the basis for estimating nucleated cell counts. Data came from immunoSEQ multiplex PCR; TCRdb stores just in-frame clones and leaves some out. That table furnishes V, J and clone size, whereas the DNA furnished D and trimming. The table lists a few hundred thousand clones, 88% of them singletons. The J segment lost 6 bases and the V segment lost 2 bases, leaving 3 bases of the junction unmatched. The CDR3 covers 14 residues. Germline CDR1 is MNHNY and CDR2 is SVGAGI (reference sequence).

The receptor's source is a woman aged 25 to 39 who had recovered from COVID-19. The chain links TRBV6-6 to TRBJ1-4; 7 nucleotides align to TRBD1. Sequencing used PBMCs or T cells enriched from blood (not recorded which). CDR3 sequence (DNA): TGTGCCAGCAGTTACACCGGGACAGATGAAAAACTGTTTTTT. Translating gives CASSYTGTDEKLFF.